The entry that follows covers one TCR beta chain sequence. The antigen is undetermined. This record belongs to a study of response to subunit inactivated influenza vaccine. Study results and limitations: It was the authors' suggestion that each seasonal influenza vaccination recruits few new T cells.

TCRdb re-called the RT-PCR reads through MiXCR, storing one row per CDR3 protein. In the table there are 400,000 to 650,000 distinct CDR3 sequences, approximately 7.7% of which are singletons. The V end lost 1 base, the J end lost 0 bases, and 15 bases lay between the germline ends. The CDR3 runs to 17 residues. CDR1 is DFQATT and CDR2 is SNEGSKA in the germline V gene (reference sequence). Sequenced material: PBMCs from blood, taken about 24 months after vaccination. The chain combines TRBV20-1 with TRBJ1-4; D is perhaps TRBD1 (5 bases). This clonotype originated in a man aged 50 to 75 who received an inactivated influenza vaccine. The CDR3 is CSARGQGSSSTNEKLFF. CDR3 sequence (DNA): TGCAGTGCTAGAGGTCAGGGATCTTCCTCAACTAATGAAAAACTGTTTTTT.